The T cell receptor beta chain described here comes from a study of graft-versus-host responses after intestinal transplantation. Study information: Anti-thymocyte globulin induction preceded three to four years of tacrolimus and steroid maintenance in all recipients.

Remarks on this clone: Its antigen remains unknown.

V gave up 5 bases and J gave up 10 bases, with 20 bases separating them. CDR3 length: 13 amino acids. Germline CDR1 reads SQVTM; CDR2 reads ANQGSEA. TCRdb's copy holds only in-frame clones and misses some; the assay was immunoSEQ multiplex PCR. The sample lists over 55,000 clones, 84% seen once, with 0.35% to 0.4% in the top ten. The source of this sequence is a human donor who was the organ donor for an intestinal transplant. V is TRBV29-1 and J is TRBJ1-2; the D is unclear. The starting material was unstimulated CD4+ T cells sorted from spleen or lymph node cells, obtained before transplant. The CDR3 is CSVIGVGSNVYTF. The CDR3 DNA reads as TGCAGCGTTATCGGGGTAGGATCAAATGTCTACACCTTC.